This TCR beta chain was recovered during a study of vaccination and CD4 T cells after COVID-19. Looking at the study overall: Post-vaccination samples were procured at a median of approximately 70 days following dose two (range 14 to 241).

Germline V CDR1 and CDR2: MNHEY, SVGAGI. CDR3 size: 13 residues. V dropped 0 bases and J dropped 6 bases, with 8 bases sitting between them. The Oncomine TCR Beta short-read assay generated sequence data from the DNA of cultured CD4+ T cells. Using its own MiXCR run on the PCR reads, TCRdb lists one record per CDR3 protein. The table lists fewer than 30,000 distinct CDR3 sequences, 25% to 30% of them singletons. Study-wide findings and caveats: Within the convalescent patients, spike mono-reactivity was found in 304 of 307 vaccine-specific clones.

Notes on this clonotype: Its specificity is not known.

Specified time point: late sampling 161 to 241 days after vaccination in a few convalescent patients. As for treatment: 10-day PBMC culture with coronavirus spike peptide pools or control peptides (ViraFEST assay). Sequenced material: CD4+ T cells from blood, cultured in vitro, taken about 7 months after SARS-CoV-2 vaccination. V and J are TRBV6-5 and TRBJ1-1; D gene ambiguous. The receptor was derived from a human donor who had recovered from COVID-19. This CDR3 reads CASSYSFTAEAFF. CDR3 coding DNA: TGTGCCAGCAGTTACTCTTTCACAGCTGAAGCTTTCTTT.